This T cell receptor (beta chain) comes out of a study of T-cell reconstitution after alpha-beta-depleted transplantation in children. General study results and limits: Once a year had passed after transplant, T-cell counts and diversity came mostly from newly produced T cells.

Molecular barcoding with unique molecular identifiers was used for the TCRbeta library. TCRdb reprocessed the PCR reads via MiXCR and lists one record per CDR3 protein. The profile covers about 200,000 distinct CDR3 sequences, with over 15% appearing a single time and about 45% taken by the ten largest. In this sample, this clonotype turned up many times. The antigen is undetermined. There are 11 residues in the CDR3. V gave up 7 bases and J gave up 8 bases, with 8 bases separating them. Germline V gene lookup returns CDR1 MNHNY and CDR2 SVGAGI (reference sequence). The chain employs TRBV6-6 and TRBJ2-2; D gene ambiguous. Specimen: PBMCs, mostly from graft donor cells, collected 360 days after TCRalphabeta/CD19-depleted stem cell transplant. The TCR was taken from a male patient aged 2 to 10 who had a stem cell transplant for acute lymphoblastic leukemia, so the T cells may come from the graft donor. CDR3 sequence reads: CASTYQGELFF. CDR3 sequence (DNA): TGTGCCAGCACCTACCAGGGGGAGCTGTTTTTT.